This T cell receptor beta chain was found in a study of T cells in Graves' hyperthyroidism and ophthalmopathy. The ends lost 4 bases at V and 8 bases at J; junction bases unmatched: 15. The CDR3 runs to 17 residues. Germline V lookup: CDR1 SGHAT, CDR2 FQDESV (reference sequence). Study-wide findings and caveats: Clonotypes that were expanded in thyroid above 0.001 mostly appeared in blood too.

Amplified regions were TCR beta CDR3 sequences from RNA transcripts. The study used the HTBI primer set for a first-round RT-PCR of the TCR CDR3. TCRdb used MiXCR to reprocess the multiplex PCR reads, holding one entry per CDR3 protein. The sample records about 720,000 distinct CDR3 sequences, about 16% being singletons. A word on this clonotype: Its antigen is unidentified.

The source material was blood. J is TRBJ2-4 and V is TRBV11-1; 9 bases align to TRBD1. This clonotype was sampled from a man aged 18 to 30 with Graves' hyperthyroidism. CDR3 DNA: TGTGCCAGCAGCTATCGTCCCGGGACAGGGCTCGGGGACATTCAGTACTTC. Its translation is CASSYRPGTGLGDIQYF.